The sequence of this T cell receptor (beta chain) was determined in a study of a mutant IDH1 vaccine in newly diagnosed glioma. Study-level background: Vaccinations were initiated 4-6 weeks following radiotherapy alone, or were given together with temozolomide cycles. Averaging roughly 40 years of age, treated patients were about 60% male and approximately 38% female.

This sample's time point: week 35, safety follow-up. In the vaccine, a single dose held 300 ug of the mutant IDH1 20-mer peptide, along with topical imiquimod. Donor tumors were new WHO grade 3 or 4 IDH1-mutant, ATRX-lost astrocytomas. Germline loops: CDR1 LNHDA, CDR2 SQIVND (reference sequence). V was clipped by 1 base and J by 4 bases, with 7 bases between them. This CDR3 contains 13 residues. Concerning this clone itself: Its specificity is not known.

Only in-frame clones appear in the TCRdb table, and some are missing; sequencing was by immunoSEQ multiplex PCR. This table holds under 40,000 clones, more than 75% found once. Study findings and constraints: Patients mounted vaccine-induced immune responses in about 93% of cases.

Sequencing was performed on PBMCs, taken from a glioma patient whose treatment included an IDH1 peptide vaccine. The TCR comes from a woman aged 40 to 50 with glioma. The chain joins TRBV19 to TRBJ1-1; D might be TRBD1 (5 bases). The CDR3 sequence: CASSIGGATEAFF. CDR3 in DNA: TGTGCCAGTAGTATAGGCGGGGCCACTGAAGCTTTCTTT. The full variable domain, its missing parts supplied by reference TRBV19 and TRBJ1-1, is DGGITQSPKYLFRKEGQNVTLSCEQNLNHDAMYWYRQDPGQGLRLIYYSQIVNDFQKGDIAEGYSVSREKKESFPLTVTSAQKNPTAFYLCASSIGGATEAFFGQGTRLTVV.